Listed here are 25 T cell receptor beta chains from one sample, sequenced in a study of blood T cells in healthy people across ages (dated by TCRdb to the mid-2010s). The library was generated by 5' RACE. TCRdb records Illumina HiSeq 2500 as the sequencer. A second PCR of roughly 6 to 11 cycles was performed with a sample-barcoded 5' primer and a J-beta primer mix. The raw public data were reprocessed by TCRdb itself: fastp quality trimming at Q25, MiXCR clonotype calling, in-frame beta chains only. Each CDR3 protein gets just one entry, which takes the most common genes and DNA from the rows behind it. The sample profile shows 800,000 to 1,000,000 distinct CDR3 sequences; roughly 48% of them were found once. The ten most abundant clones make up about an eighth of the sample. Sequences were obtained from blood. Receptor source: a young man in good health.

The chain recombines TRBV6-1 with TRBJ2-5; 12 bases are a match to TRBD2. The CDR3 is 16 residues long. Germline CDR1 is MNHNS and CDR2 is SASEGT. With 5 bases clipped from V and 5 bases from J, the junction kept 9 bases outside the gene matches. The CDR3: CASSPGLAGTYETQYF. CDR3 nucleotides: TGTGCCAGCAGTCCCGGACTAGCGGGGACGTACGAGACCCAGTACTTC.

The chain has TRBV27 and TRBJ1-4; D is possibly TRBD1 (6 bases). The V gene's germline CDR1 is MNHEY and CDR2 SMNVEV (reference sequence). Trimming pared 5 bases from V and 2 bases from J, leaving 18 bases between. This CDR3 is 17 amino acids long. For the CDR3, the DNA is TGTGCCAGCAGTCCCCTAGACCGGGGGCGGACTAATGAAAAACTGTTTTTT. This encodes CASSPLDRGRTNEKLFF.

This clonotype was seen ten or more times. V gene TRBV10-3 combines with J gene TRBJ1-2; D perhaps matches TRBD1 (5 bases). Germline values: CDR1 ENHRY, CDR2 SYGVKD. The CDR3 is 15 amino acids. V lost 3 bases, J lost 2 bases, and 13 bases lay in between. The CDR3 coding sequence is TGTGCCATCAGTGAAGGAGGGGCTCACAACTATGGCTACACCTTC. Protein product: CAISEGGAHNYGYTF.

This clonotype has a handful of counts. The V gene is TRBV7-8, the J gene TRBJ2-1, with a weak D call TRBD1 (5 bases). CDR1 SGHVS and CDR2 FQNEAQ come from the germline V gene. Between the trimmed V and J ends, which lost 0 bases and 0 bases, there was a span of 12 bases. The CDR3 runs to 17 residues. CDR3 region: CASSLASGQGSYNEQFF. In nucleotides, the CDR3 is TGTGCCAGCAGCTTAGCGTCAGGGCAGGGCTCCTACAATGAGCAGTTCTTC.

The table lists this clonotype with a few counts. The V gene is TRBV25-1, the J gene TRBJ2-4; D may correspond to TRBD1 or TRBD2 (5 bases each). The CDR3 contains 13 residues. V was clipped by 1 base and J by 9 bases, with 10 bases between them. Germline CDR1 is MGHDK and CDR2 is SYGVNS. This CDR3 is CASSESGTFIQYF. The CDR3 region has the DNA TGTGCCAGCAGTGAATCCGGGACGTTCATTCAGTACTTC.

The CDR3 sequence is CASSLEELAGAIADTQYF. In nucleotides, the CDR3 is TGTGCCAGCAGCTTAGAGGAATTAGCGGGGGCGATCGCAGATACGCAGTATTTT. This chain connects TRBV11-2 to TRBJ2-3, with 9 bases identical to TRBD2. Per germline, CDR1 SGHAT and CDR2 FQNNGV. CDR3 size: 18 residues. The junction had 11 bases not matched to a gene; V was cut back by 0 bases and J by 4 bases.

This clonotype was detected a few times. The chain carries TRBV20-1 and TRBJ2-4, with D tentatively TRBD1 (5 bases). The CDR3 loop spans 15 amino acids. With 6 bases removed from V and 0 bases from J, the gap between germline ends came to 15 bases. Per germline, CDR1 DFQATT and CDR2 SNEGSKA (reference sequence). CDR3 nucleotides: TGCAGTGCCACGGACGACAGTTTAGCCAAAAACATTCAGTACTTC. Protein product: CSATDDSLAKNIQYF.

This chain connects TRBV20-1 to TRBJ2-5; 9 bases agree with TRBD2. TRBJ2-7 explains the end of the DNA better; the J call may be wrong. Germline V lookup: CDR1 DFQATT, CDR2 SNEGSKA (reference sequence). The CDR3 has 17 residues. The CDR3 DNA reads TGCAGTGCTAGAGCAGGTCTAGCGGGGCCATCTTACTACGAGCAGTACTTC. It yields the protein CSARAGLAGPSYYEQYF.

The chain couples TRBV10-3 to TRBJ2-7; 8 bases agree with TRBD1. Unmatched junction bases numbered 7, after V lost 0 bases and J lost 6 bases. There are 15 residues in the CDR3. The germline gives CDR1 ENHRY, CDR2 SYGVKD. Written as DNA, the CDR3 is TGTGCCATCAGTGAGTCGACAGGGGAGGATGGCGAGCAGTACTTC. This sequence encodes CAISESTGEDGEQYF.

This clonotype has more than one count but fewer than ten. CDR3 region: CASSSPGTSPYTDTQYF. DNA of the CDR3: TGTGCCAGCAGCTCCCCCGGGACTAGCCCCTACACAGATACGCAGTATTTT. The chain is built from TRBV2 and TRBJ2-3; TRBD2 matches at 9 bases. Looked up from germline, CDR1 is SNHLY and CDR2 is FYNNEI. The CDR3 sequence is 17 residues long. V shed 6 bases, J shed 2 bases, and the junction held 12 bases outside the gene matches.

The rearrangement uses TRBV6-2 or TRBV6-3 and TRBJ2-5; D may correspond to TRBD1 or TRBD2 (5 bases each). The V and J ends lost 8 bases and 2 bases respectively, with 9 bases between them. The CDR3 covers 12 residues. Germline values: CDR1 MNHEY, CDR2 SVGEGT. The CDR3 nucleotides read TGTGCCAGCGGGACCTTTCAAGAGACCCAGTACTTC. It specifies CASGTFQETQYF.

The chain uses TRBV27 and TRBJ2-1; D may be TRBD1 (5 bases). The CDR3 spans 15 residues. Trimming left V 2 bases short and J 2 bases short, with 10 bases between. Germline CDR1 MNHEY, CDR2 SMNVEV (reference sequence). The DNA for the CDR3 is TGTGCCAGCAGTTTAAGTGGCAGGGCCTACAATGAGCAGTTCTTC. Protein product: CASSLSGRAYNEQFF.

This clonotype showed up just a few times. This chain joins TRBV7-2 and TRBJ2-5; D is ambiguous. The CDR3 is 13 residues long. Germline CDR1 is SGHTA and CDR2 is FQGNSA. V dropped 1 base and J dropped 9 bases, with 12 bases sitting between them. CDR3 amino acids: CASSLEGKVAQYF. CDR3 bases: TGTGCCAGCAGCTTAGAAGGGAAAGTGGCCCAGTACTTC.

The gene calls are TRBV20-1 and TRBJ2-7; possible D gene TRBD2, 5 bases. CDR1 is DFQATT and CDR2 is SNEGSKA in the germline V gene (reference sequence). V was trimmed by 1 base and J by 1 base, leaving 14 bases between them. The CDR3 is made up of 15 amino acids. The chain's CDR3 is CSARVEKGVSYEQYF. CDR3 sequence (DNA): TGCAGTGCTAGAGTGGAGAAGGGAGTATCCTACGAGCAGTACTTC.

V gene TRBV18 combines with J gene TRBJ2-1, with D hard to call. Between the trimmed V and J ends, which lost 6 bases and 8 bases, there was a span of 11 bases. Germline-derived CDR1 and CDR2 are KGHSH and LQKENI. The CDR3 has 12 residues. For the CDR3, the DNA is TGTGCCAGCTCCTCGGACGTCGATGAGCAGTTCTTC. Translating gives CASSSDVDEQFF. Using reference TRBV18 and TRBJ2-1 for the parts outside the CDR3, the full variable domain is NAGVMQNPRHLVRRRGQEARLRCSPMKGHSHVYWYRQLPEEGLKFMVYLQKENIIDESGMPKERFSAEFPKEGPSILRIQQVVRGDSAAYFCASSSDVDEQFFGPGTRLTVL.

CDR3: CSASAGHRSYNEQFF. CDR3 nucleotides: TGCAGTGCTAGCGCGGGGCACCGCTCCTACAATGAGCAGTTCTTC. This rearrangement joins TRBV20-1 to TRBJ2-1; TRBD2 is a possible D gene (6 bases). CDR1 is DFQATT, CDR2 SNEGSKA, per germline (reference sequence). The CDR3 sequence is 15 residues long. Trimming pared 3 bases from V and 0 bases from J, leaving 12 bases between.

The genes are TRBV29-1 and TRBJ2-1; unclear D gene. Germline CDR1 and CDR2: SQVTM and ANQGSEA. This CDR3 has 13 residues. Trimming removed 4 bases at V and 1 base at J, with 8 bases between. CDR3 in DNA: TGCAGCGTTGTGGGCATATCCTACAATGAGCAGTTCTTC. Translating it yields CSVVGISYNEQFF.

The rearrangement uses TRBV21-1 and TRBJ1-5. TRBV21-1 is labeled a pseudogene. This CDR3 has 14 amino acids. The CDR3: CASIRNFSNQPQHF. Written as DNA, the CDR3 is TGTGCCAGCATTAGAAATTTTAGCAATCAGCCCCAGCATTTT.

Many counts were recorded for this clonotype. The gene calls are TRBV29-1 and TRBJ2-7; D is unclear. Trimming cost V 4 bases and J 3 bases, with 13 bases left between them. Germline loops: CDR1 SQVTM, CDR2 ANQGSEA. CDR3 length: 13 residues. The CDR3 DNA reads TGCAGCGTTGTCTTAGCTGGGCACTACGAGCAGTACTTC. It is translated as CSVVLAGHYEQYF.

The chain links TRBV9 to TRBJ2-1; D call uncertain. The CDR3 extends over 15 amino acids. With 0 bases removed from V and 0 bases from J, the gap between germline ends came to 7 bases. CDR1 SGDLS and CDR2 YYNGEE come from the germline V gene. CDR3 loop: CASSVEGNSYNEQFF. Written as DNA, the CDR3 is TGTGCCAGCAGCGTAGAGGGAAACTCCTACAATGAGCAGTTCTTC.

V usage is TRBV5-1 and J usage is TRBJ1-2; 7 bases align to TRBD1. This CDR3 comprises 14 residues. V lost 4 bases to trimming and J lost 3 bases; unmatched junction nucleotides: 6. Germline CDR1 SGHRS, CDR2 YFSETQ. CDR3 sequence: CASSAGQADYGYTF. The DNA for the CDR3 is TGCGCCAGCAGCGCCGGACAGGCGGACTATGGCTACACCTTC. The whole variable domain, filled in from reference TRBV5-1 and TRBJ1-2, reads KAGVTQTPRYLIKTRGQQVTLSCSPISGHRSVSWYQQTPGQGLQFLFEYFSETQRNKGNFPGRFSGRQFSNSRSEMNVSTLELGDSALYLCASSAGQADYGYTFGSGTRLTVV.

The chain uses TRBV7-9 and TRBJ2-4; D possibly uses TRBD1 or TRBD2 (5 bases each). The CDR3 contains 15 residues. CDR1 is SEHNR and CDR2 is FQNEAQ in the germline V gene (reference sequence). V lost 6 bases to trimming and J lost 8 bases, with 20 bases between them. The CDR3 DNA follows: TGTGCCAGCAGTCCCGCCGGGACCTCCAGAGACATTCAGTACTTC. Translating it yields CASSPAGTSRDIQYF.

This clonotype was detected a few times. The chain recombines TRBV4-1 with TRBJ2-7, with a weak D call TRBD2 (6 bases). The CDR3 sequence is 15 residues long. The V end lost 3 bases, the J end lost 3 bases, and 15 bases lay between the germline ends. Per the germline V gene, CDR1 is MGHRA and CDR2 is YSYEKL. The CDR3 region is CASSQAGTFNYEQYF. The DNA for the CDR3 is TGCGCCAGCAGCCAGGCAGGGACTTTTAACTACGAGCAGTACTTC.

This clonotype was detected once. This chain connects TRBV20-1 to TRBJ1-4, with TRBD1 identical over 8 bases. Germline CDR1 is DFQATT and CDR2 is SNEGSKA (reference sequence). The CDR3 totals 11 residues. Trimming cost V 3 bases and J 10 bases; bases outside gene matches: 1. The DNA of the CDR3 is TGCAGTGCTAGCGACAGGGGAAAACTGTTTTTT. Encoded protein: CSASDRGKLFF.

The chain links TRBV28 to TRBJ2-7; 10 bases are shared with TRBD1. V lost 4 bases, J lost 4 bases, and 7 bases stayed unmatched. The CDR3 consists of 15 residues. Germline-derived CDR1 and CDR2 are MDHEN and SYDVKM. CDR3 sequence reads: CASSSRTGGRYEQYF. The DNA for the CDR3 is TGTGCCAGCAGTTCCCGGACAGGGGGGAGGTACGAGCAGTACTTC.